This TCR delta chain was sequenced in a study of gamma-delta T cells after stem cell transplantation. TCRdb re-identified clones in the RT-PCR reads via CATT. The top ten clones hold approximately 11% of a sample with 2,000 to 2,500 delta-chain clones, roughly 8.2% of them seen once. Turning to this clone: This may be a read error, as it is one base from a much larger clone.

Germline CDR1 and CDR2: GEAIGNYY and EKD. The CDR3 runs to 15 residues. Sequenced sample: gamma-delta T cells. This receptor was identified in a human donor. It is not recorded whose cells these are; they may come from a transplant donor. The chain recombines TRDV2 with TRDJ1; 9 bases are shared with TRDD3. In nucleotides, the CDR3 is TGTGCCTGTGACAAACTGGGGGAGTACACCGATAACCTCATCTTT. Amino acids: CACDKLGEYTDNLIF.